This T cell receptor beta chain was documented in a study of control samples from healthy donors and cancer patients. The CDR3 is 16 amino acids. Germline loops: CDR1 SEHNR, CDR2 FQNEAQ (reference sequence). The germline V and J ends were trimmed by 1 base and 7 bases, with 19 bases remaining between them. Method: immunoSEQ multiplex PCR; TCRdb's copy keeps in-frame clones and lacks some. The top ten hold around 2% of the sample, which has 120,000 or so clones, less than 90% seen once. This clone was seen just once. This clonotype originated in a man between 18 and 29 years old in good health. The specimen sequenced was blood. This chain uses TRBV7-9 with TRBJ2-5; D remains unclear. CDR3 sequence (DNA): TGTGCCAGCAGCTTAGAGAATAATCTAAAATATTTGACCCAGTACTTC. Translated, it gives CASSLENNLKYLTQYF.